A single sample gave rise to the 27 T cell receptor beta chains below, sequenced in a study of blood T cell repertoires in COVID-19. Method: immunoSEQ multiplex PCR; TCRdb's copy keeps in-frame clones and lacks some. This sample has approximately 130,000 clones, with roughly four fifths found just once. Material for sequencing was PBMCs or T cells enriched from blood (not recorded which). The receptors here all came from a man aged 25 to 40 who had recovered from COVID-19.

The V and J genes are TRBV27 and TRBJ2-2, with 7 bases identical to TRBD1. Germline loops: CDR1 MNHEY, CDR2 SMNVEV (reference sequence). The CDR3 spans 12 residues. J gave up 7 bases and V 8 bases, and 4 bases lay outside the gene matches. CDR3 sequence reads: CASSTGDGELFF. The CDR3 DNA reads TGTGCCAGCTCCACAGGGGACGGGGAGCTGTTTTTT.

CDR3 sequence: CASSAWTTQETQYF. CDR3 nucleotide sequence: TGTGCCAGTAGTGCCTGGACTACCCAAGAGACCCAGTACTTC. The chain combines TRBV19 with TRBJ2-5, with D tentatively TRBD2 (6 bases). The germline V gene encodes CDR1 LNHDA and CDR2 SQIVND (reference sequence). The CDR3 loop spans 14 amino acids. V lost 5 bases and J 1 base, leaving 11 bases between the germline ends.

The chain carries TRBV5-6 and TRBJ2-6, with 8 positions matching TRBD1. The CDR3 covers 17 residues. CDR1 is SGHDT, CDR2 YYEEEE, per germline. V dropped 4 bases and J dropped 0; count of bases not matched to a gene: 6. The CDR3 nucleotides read TGTGCCAGCAGCACCGGGACAGGAGCCTCTGGGGCCAACGTCCTGACTTTC. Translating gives CASSTGTGASGANVLTF.

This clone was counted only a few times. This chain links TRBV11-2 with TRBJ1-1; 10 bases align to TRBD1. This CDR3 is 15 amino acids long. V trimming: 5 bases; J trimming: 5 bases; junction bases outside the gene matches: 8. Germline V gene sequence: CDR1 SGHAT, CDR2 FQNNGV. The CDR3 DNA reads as TGTGCCAGCAGCCCGACGGACAGGGGGGTTACTGAAGCTTTCTTT. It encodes CASSPTDRGVTEAFF.

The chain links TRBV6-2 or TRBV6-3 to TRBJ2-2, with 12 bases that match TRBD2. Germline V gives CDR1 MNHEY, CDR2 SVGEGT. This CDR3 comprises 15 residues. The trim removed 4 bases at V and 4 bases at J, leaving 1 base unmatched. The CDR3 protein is CASSSSGRATGELFF. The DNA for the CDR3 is TGTGCCAGCAGTTCTAGCGGGAGGGCCACCGGGGAGCTGTTTTTT.

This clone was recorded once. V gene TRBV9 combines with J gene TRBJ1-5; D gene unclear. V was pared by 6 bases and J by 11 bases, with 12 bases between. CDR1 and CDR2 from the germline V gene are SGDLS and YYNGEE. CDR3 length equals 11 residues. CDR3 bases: TGTGCCAGCACCTATCCAGCGTCCCAGCATTTT. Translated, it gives CASTYPASQHF.

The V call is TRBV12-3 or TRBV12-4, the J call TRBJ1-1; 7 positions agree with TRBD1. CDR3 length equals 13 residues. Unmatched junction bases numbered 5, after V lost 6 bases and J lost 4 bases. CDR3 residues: CASSLTGTTEAFF. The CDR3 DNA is TGTGCCAGCAGCCTGACAGGGACCACTGAAGCTTTCTTT.

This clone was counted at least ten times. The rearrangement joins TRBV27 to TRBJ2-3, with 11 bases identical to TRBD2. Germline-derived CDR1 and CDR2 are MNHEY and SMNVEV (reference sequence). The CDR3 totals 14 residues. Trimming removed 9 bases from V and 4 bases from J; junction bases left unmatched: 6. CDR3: CASALAGGPDTQYF. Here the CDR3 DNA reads TGTGCCAGTGCTCTAGCGGGAGGACCAGATACGCAGTATTTT.

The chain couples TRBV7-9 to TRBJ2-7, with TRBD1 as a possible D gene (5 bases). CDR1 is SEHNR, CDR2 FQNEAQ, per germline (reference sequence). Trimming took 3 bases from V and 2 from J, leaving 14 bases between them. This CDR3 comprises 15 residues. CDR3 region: CASSFGQGKTYEQYF. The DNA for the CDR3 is TGTGCCAGCAGCTTTGGCCAGGGAAAGACCTACGAGCAGTACTTC. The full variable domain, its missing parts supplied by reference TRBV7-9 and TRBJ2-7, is DTGVSQNPRHKITKRGQNVTFRCDPISEHNRLYWYRQTLGQGPEFLTYFQNEAQLEKSRLLSDRFSAERPKGSFSTLEIQRTEQGDSAMYLCASSFGQGKTYEQYFGPGTRLTVT.

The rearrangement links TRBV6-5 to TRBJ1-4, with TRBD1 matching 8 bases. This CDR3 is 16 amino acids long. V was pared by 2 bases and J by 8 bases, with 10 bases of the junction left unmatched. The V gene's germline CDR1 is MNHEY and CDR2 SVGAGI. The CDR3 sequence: CASSYGTGTRKEKLFF. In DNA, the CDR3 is TGTGCCAGCAGTTACGGGACAGGTACTAGGAAGGAAAAACTGTTTTTT.

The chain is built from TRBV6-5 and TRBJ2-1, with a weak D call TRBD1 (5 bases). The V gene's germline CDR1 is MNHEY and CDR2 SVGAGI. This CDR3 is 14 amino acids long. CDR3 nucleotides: TGTGCAACGGGCGCGGTTGGGGCACACAATGAGCAGTTCTTC. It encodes CATGAVGAHNEQFF.

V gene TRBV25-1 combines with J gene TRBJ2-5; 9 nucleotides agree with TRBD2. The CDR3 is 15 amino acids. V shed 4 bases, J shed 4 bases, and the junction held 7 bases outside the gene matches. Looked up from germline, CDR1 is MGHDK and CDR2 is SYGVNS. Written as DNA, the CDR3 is TGTGCCAGCAGTGTAGGCGGGGGGGCCTTAGAGACCCAGTACTTC. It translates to CASSVGGGALETQYF.

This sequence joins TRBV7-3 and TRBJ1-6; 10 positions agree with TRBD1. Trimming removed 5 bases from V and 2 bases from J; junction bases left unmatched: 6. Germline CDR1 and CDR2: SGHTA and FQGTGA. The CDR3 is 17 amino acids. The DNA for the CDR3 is TGTGCCAGCAGCCACGGGACAGGGGATCCCTATAATTCACCCCTCCACTTT. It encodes CASSHGTGDPYNSPLHF.

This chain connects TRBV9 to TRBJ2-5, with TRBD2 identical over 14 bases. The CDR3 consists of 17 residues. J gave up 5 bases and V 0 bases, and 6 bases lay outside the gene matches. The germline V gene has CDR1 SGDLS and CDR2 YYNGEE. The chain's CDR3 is CASSVGGLAGVGETQYF. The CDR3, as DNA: TGTGCCAGCAGCGTAGGGGGACTAGCGGGAGTAGGTGAGACCCAGTACTTC.

CDR3 coding DNA: TGTGCCAGCAGCTTGGACCGGGACAAAGGGGCCTACGAGCAGTACGTC. Its translation is CASSLDRDKGAYEQYV. V is TRBV5-5 and J is TRBJ2-7; a weak D match, TRBD1 (6 bases). Germline values: CDR1 SGHKS, CDR2 YYEKEE (reference sequence). V gave up 0 bases and J gave up 2 bases, with 15 bases separating them. The CDR3 is 16 amino acids.

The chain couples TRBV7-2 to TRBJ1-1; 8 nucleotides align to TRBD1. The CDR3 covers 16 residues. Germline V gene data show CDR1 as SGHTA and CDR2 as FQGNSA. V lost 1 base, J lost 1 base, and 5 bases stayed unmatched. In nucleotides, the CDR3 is TGTGCCAGCAGCTTAGGGACAGGGCTTACGAACACTGAAGCTTTCTTT. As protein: CASSLGTGLTNTEAFF.

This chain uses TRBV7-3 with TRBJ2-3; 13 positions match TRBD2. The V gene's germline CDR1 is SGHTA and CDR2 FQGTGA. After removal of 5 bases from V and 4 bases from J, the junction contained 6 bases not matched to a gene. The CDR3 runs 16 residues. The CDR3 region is CASSPGLAGVADTQYF. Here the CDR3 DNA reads TGTGCCAGCAGCCCAGGACTAGCGGGAGTGGCAGATACGCAGTATTTT.

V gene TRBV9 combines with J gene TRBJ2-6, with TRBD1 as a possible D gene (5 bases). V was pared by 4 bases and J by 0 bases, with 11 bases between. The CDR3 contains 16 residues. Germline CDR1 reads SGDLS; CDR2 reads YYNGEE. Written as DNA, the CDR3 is TGTGCCAGCAGCAGCTACAGGAGCTCTGGGGCCAACGTCCTGACTTTC. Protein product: CASSSYRSSGANVLTF.

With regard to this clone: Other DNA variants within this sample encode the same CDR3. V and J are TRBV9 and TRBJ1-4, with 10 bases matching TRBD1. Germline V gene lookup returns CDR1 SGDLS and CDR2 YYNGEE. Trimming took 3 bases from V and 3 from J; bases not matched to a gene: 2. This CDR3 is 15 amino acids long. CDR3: CASSEGTGANEKLFF. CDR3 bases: TGTGCCAGCAGCGAGGGGACAGGGGCTAATGAAAAACTGTTTTTT.

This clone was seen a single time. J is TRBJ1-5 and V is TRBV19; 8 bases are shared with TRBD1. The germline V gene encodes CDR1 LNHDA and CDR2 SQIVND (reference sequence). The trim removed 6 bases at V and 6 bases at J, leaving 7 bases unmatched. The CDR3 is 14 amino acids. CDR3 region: CASRPDRERQPQHF. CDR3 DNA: TGTGCCAGTAGGCCGGACAGGGAGCGTCAGCCCCAGCATTTT.

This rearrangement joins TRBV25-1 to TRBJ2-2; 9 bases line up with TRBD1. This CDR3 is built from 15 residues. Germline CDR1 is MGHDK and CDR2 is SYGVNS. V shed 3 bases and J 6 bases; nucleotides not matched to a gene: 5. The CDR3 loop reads CASSDGQGLAGELFF. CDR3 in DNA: TGTGCCAGCAGTGATGGACAGGGGTTAGCCGGGGAGCTGTTTTTT.

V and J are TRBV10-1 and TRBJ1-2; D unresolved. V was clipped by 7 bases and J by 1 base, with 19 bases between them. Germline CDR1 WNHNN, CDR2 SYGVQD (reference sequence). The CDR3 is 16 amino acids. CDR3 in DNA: TGCGCCAGCACCCCGGATCACAGACGGCATAACTATGGCTACACCTTC. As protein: CASTPDHRRHNYGYTF.

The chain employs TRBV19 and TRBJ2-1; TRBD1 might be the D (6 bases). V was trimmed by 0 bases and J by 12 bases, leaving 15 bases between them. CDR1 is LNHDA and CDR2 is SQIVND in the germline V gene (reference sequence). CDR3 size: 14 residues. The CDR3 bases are TGTGCCAGTAGTATAGATTGGGGGCGCGGAGGGCAGTTCTTC. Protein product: CASSIDWGRGGQFF. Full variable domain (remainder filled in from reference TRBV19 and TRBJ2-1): DGGITQSPKYLFRKEGQNVTLSCEQNLNHDAMYWYRQDPGQGLRLIYYSQIVNDFQKGDIAEGYSVSREKKESFPLTVTSAQKNPTAFYLCASSIDWGRGGQFFGPGTRLTVL.

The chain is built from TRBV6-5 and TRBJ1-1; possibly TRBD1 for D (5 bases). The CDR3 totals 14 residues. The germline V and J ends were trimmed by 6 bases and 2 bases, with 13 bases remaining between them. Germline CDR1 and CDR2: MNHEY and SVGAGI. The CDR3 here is CASSFAGGNTEAFF. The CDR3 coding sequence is TGTGCCAGCAGCTTCGCGGGGGGTAACACTGAAGCTTTCTTT.

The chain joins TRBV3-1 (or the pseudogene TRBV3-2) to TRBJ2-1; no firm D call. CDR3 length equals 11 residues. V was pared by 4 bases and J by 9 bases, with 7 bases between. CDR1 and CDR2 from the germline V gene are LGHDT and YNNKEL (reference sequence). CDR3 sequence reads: CASSRVGEQFF. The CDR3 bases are TGTGCCAGCAGCCGCGTTGGTGAGCAGTTCTTC.

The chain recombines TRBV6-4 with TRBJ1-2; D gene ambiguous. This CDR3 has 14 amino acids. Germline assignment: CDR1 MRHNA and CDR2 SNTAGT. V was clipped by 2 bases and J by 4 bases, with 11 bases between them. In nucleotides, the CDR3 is TGTGCCAGCAGTGACCCCGGGGTTAGCTATGGCTACACCTTC. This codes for CASSDPGVSYGYTF.

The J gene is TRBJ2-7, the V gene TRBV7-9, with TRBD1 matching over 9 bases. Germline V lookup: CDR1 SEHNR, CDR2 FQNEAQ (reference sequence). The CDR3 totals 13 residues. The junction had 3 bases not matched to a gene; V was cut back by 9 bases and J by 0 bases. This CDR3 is CASGGQGSYEQYF. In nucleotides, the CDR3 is TGTGCCAGTGGGGGACAGGGCTCCTACGAGCAGTACTTC.